Listed below are T cell receptor beta chains from one sample, sequenced in a study of blood T cells in healthy people across ages. TCRdb re-called the 5' RACE reads through MiXCR, storing one row per CDR3 protein. There are 1.5 million to 2 million distinct CDR3 sequences in the sample; roughly 27% occur only once, and about 7.7% lies in the top ten. The sample was blood. All receptors derive from a woman in her 30s in good health. The CDR3 runs from the conserved cysteine through the conserved F or W. The order of the fields is CDR3 protein, CDR3 DNA, J gene, D gene, V gene, clone size. The D gene is left open where the match is weak. Size values are once, few and many counts, or a class for expanded clones, and some rows have none.

CDR3aa: CASSYSLQAPVNYGYTF; CDR3nt: TGTGCCAGCAGTTACTCGCTGCAGGCCCCAGTAAACTATGGCTACACCTTC; j_gene: TRBJ1-2; d_gene: -; v_gene: TRBV6-6; abundance: many
CDR3aa: CASSQGGHGTYEQYF; CDR3nt: TGTGCCAGCAGCCAAGGCGGGCATGGAACTTACGAGCAGTACTTC; j_gene: TRBJ2-7; d_gene: -; v_gene: TRBV3-1; abundance: many
CDR3aa: CASSYPDRVNTEAFF; CDR3nt: TGTGCCAGCAGTTATCCCGACAGGGTCAACACTGAAGCTTTCTTT; j_gene: TRBJ1-1; d_gene: TRBD1; v_gene: TRBV6-5; abundance: -
CDR3aa: CASSFPGRGYQPQHF; CDR3nt: TGTGCCAGCAGTTTCCCAGGGCGCGGGTATCAGCCCCAGCATTTT; j_gene: TRBJ1-5; d_gene: -; v_gene: TRBV28; abundance: -
CDR3aa: CASTFGTDSPLHF; CDR3nt: TGTGCCAGCACCTTTGGGACGGATTCACCCCTCCACTTT; j_gene: TRBJ1-6; d_gene: -; v_gene: TRBV7-2; abundance: few
CDR3aa: CATYTQGRMNTEAFF; CDR3nt: TGTGCCACCTACACGCAGGGGAGAATGAACACTGAAGCTTTCTTT; j_gene: TRBJ1-1; d_gene: -; v_gene: TRBV6-1; abundance: -
CDR3aa: CASSLGCSMNTEAFF; CDR3nt: TGTGCCAGCAGCTTAGGCTGTTCCATGAACACTGAAGCTTTCTTT; j_gene: TRBJ1-1; d_gene: -; v_gene: TRBV7-2; abundance: -
CDR3aa: CASMRTGGGQPQHF; CDR3nt: TGTGCCAGCATGAGGACAGGGGGAGGTCAGCCCCAGCATTTT; j_gene: TRBJ1-5; d_gene: TRBD1; v_gene: TRBV12-3/TRBV12-4; abundance: many
CDR3aa: CASSHRQGADGANVLTF; CDR3nt: TGTGCCAGCAGCCACCGACAGGGGGCCGATGGGGCCAACGTCCTGACTTTC; j_gene: TRBJ2-6; d_gene: TRBD1; v_gene: TRBV3-1; abundance: few
CDR3aa: CASSFRPQGQDTQYF; CDR3nt: TGTGCCAGCAGCTTTCGGCCCCAGGGGCAAGATACGCAGTATTTT; j_gene: TRBJ2-3; d_gene: -; v_gene: TRBV7-2; abundance: -
CDR3aa: CASSLTGGLDQETQYF; CDR3nt: TGTGCCAGCAGCCTAACCGGGGGACTAGATCAAGAGACCCAGTACTTC; j_gene: TRBJ2-5; d_gene: TRBD2; v_gene: TRBV3-1; abundance: many
CDR3aa: CSASKGTGNSPLHF; CDR3nt: TGCAGTGCTAGTAAAGGGACGGGAAATTCACCCCTCCACTTT; j_gene: TRBJ1-6; d_gene: -; v_gene: TRBV20-1; abundance: many
CDR3aa: CASNPRGDVTEAFF; CDR3nt: TGTGCCAGCAATCCCAGGGGGGATGTCACTGAAGCTTTCTTT; j_gene: TRBJ1-1; d_gene: TRBD1; v_gene: TRBV6-5; abundance: -
CDR3aa: CSARDWRGPQNIQYF; CDR3nt: TGCAGTGCTAGAGATTGGAGGGGGCCACAAAACATTCAGTACTTC; j_gene: TRBJ2-4; d_gene: -; v_gene: TRBV20-1; abundance: -
CDR3aa: CASSLLLGGDIQYF; CDR3nt: TGCGCCAGCAGCCTATTGTTGGGCGGGGACATTCAGTACTTC; j_gene: TRBJ2-4; d_gene: -; v_gene: TRBV4-1; abundance: -
CDR3aa: CASSPWGPSNQPQHF; CDR3nt: TGTGCCAGCTCACCATGGGGACCTAGCAATCAGCCCCAGCATTTT; j_gene: TRBJ1-5; d_gene: -; v_gene: TRBV18; abundance: -
CDR3aa: CASSSSLDSVWGDEQFF; CDR3nt: TGTGCCAGCAGCTCCTCATTGGACTCCGTTTGGGGGGATGAGCAGTTCTTC; j_gene: TRBJ2-1; d_gene: -; v_gene: TRBV7-2; abundance: -
CDR3aa: CSARPTISEQYF; CDR3nt: TGCAGTGCTAGACCGACGATCTCTGAGCAGTACTTC; j_gene: TRBJ2-7; d_gene: -; v_gene: TRBV20-1; abundance: -
CDR3aa: CASSFQRTGGNYEQYF; CDR3nt: TGTGCCAGCAGCTTTCAGCGGACAGGGGGCAACTACGAGCAGTACTTC; j_gene: TRBJ2-7; d_gene: TRBD1; v_gene: TRBV7-9; abundance: -
CDR3aa: CASSYRMTSQNSPLHF; CDR3nt: TGTGCCAGCAGCTATAGGATGACCTCCCAAAATTCACCCCTCCACTTT; j_gene: TRBJ1-6; d_gene: -; v_gene: TRBV5-5; abundance: many
CDR3aa: CASSPYLAYNEQFF; CDR3nt: TGTGCCAGCAGCCCCTACCTGGCCTACAATGAGCAGTTCTTC; j_gene: TRBJ2-1; d_gene: -; v_gene: TRBV14; abundance: many
CDR3aa: CASSLTGPVGEQFF; CDR3nt: TGTGCCAGCAGCTTAACAGGTCCGGTGGGTGAGCAGTTCTTC; j_gene: TRBJ2-1; d_gene: -; v_gene: TRBV7-9; abundance: few
CDR3aa: CASSSNTGGYGYTF; CDR3nt: TGTGCCAGCAGCTCGAATACAGGGGGCTATGGCTACACCTTC; j_gene: TRBJ1-2; d_gene: TRBD1; v_gene: TRBV7-3; abundance: -
CDR3aa: CASSLGQESRQTDTQYF; CDR3nt: TGTGCCAGCAGCCTAGGACAGGAGAGTAGACAAACAGATACGCAGTATTTT; j_gene: TRBJ2-3; d_gene: TRBD1; v_gene: TRBV7-9; abundance: -
CDR3aa: CASSLGGYSNRPQHF; CDR3nt: TGTGCCAGCAGCTTAGGGGGTTATAGCAATCGGCCCCAGCATTTT; j_gene: TRBJ1-5; d_gene: -; v_gene: TRBV7-2; abundance: -
CDR3aa: CASIQQTGAAGQPQHF; CDR3nt: TGTGCCAGCATACAACAGACAGGGGCGGCGGGACAGCCCCAGCATTTT; j_gene: TRBJ1-5; d_gene: TRBD1; v_gene: TRBV6-6; abundance: -
CDR3aa: CASSIRQGGDEQFF; CDR3nt: TGTGCCAGTAGTATTAGGCAGGGAGGCGATGAGCAGTTCTTC; j_gene: TRBJ2-1; d_gene: -; v_gene: TRBV19; abundance: -
CDR3aa: CASSPGAADTQYF; CDR3nt: TGTGCCAGCTCACCAGGCGCGGCAGATACGCAGTATTTT; j_gene: TRBJ2-3; d_gene: -; v_gene: TRBV18; abundance: many
CDR3aa: CASSPVDMRYTQYF; CDR3nt: TGTGCCAGCAGCCCGGTGGACATGAGATATACGCAGTATTTT; j_gene: TRBJ2-3; d_gene: -; v_gene: TRBV11-2; abundance: many
CDR3aa: CASWRGNTIYF; CDR3nt: TGTGCCTCCTGGAGGGGAAACACCATATATTTT; j_gene: TRBJ1-3; d_gene: -; v_gene: TRBV30; abundance: -
CDR3aa: CASSLLEGYEQYF; CDR3nt: TGTGCCAGCAGCTTGCTGGAGGGTTACGAGCAGTACTTC; j_gene: TRBJ2-7; d_gene: -; v_gene: TRBV5-5; abundance: many
CDR3aa: CASSLASGVGNEQYF; CDR3nt: TGCGCCAGCAGCTTGGCTAGCGGGGTCGGCAATGAGCAGTACTTC; j_gene: TRBJ2-7; d_gene: TRBD2; v_gene: TRBV5-1; abundance: few
CDR3aa: CASSLVAEETQYF; CDR3nt: TGCGCCAGCAGCTTGGTGGCAGAAGAGACCCAGTACTTC; j_gene: TRBJ2-5; d_gene: -; v_gene: TRBV7-9; abundance: many
CDR3aa: CSAIPGLAVQETQYF; CDR3nt: TGCAGTGCGATCCCGGGACTAGCGGTCCAAGAGACCCAGTACTTC; j_gene: TRBJ2-5; d_gene: TRBD2; v_gene: TRBV20-1; abundance: many
CDR3aa: CAVKTSTETQYF; CDR3nt: TGCGCCGTCAAGACTAGCACAGAGACCCAGTACTTC; j_gene: TRBJ2-5; d_gene: TRBD2; v_gene: TRBV10-2; abundance: -
CDR3aa: CASSQGLAGGMSYNEQFF; CDR3nt: TGTGCCAGCAGTCAAGGACTAGCGGGAGGGATGTCCTACAATGAGCAGTTCTTC; j_gene: TRBJ2-1; d_gene: TRBD2; v_gene: TRBV6-1; abundance: -
CDR3aa: CAGSGTGLAGLGELFF; CDR3nt: TGTGCCGGCAGCGGGACGGGACTAGCGGGCCTCGGGGAGCTGTTTTTT; j_gene: TRBJ2-2; d_gene: TRBD2; v_gene: TRBV9; abundance: -
CDR3aa: CASSRSGTPTSTDTQYF; CDR3nt: TGTGCCAGCAGCAGGTCCGGGACTCCAACTAGCACAGATACGCAGTATTTT; j_gene: TRBJ2-3; d_gene: -; v_gene: TRBV9; abundance: many
CDR3aa: CSARPSRGTGYEQYF; CDR3nt: TGCAGTGCTAGACCGTCTAGAGGGACGGGGTACGAGCAGTACTTC; j_gene: TRBJ2-7; d_gene: -; v_gene: TRBV20-1; abundance: few
CDR3aa: CASSSLGDYGYTF; CDR3nt: TGTGCCAGCAGTTCCCTGGGGGACTATGGCTACACCTTC; j_gene: TRBJ1-2; d_gene: -; v_gene: TRBV27; abundance: few
CDR3aa: CASSFLGGGIDHEQYF; CDR3nt: TGTGCCAGCAGTTTCCTGGGTGGGGGGATCGACCACGAGCAGTACTTC; j_gene: TRBJ2-7; d_gene: -; v_gene: TRBV6-5; abundance: few
CDR3aa: CASSRLAGGLGSLNEQFF; CDR3nt: TGTGCCAGCAGCCGACTAGCGGGAGGGCTGGGTAGCTTGAATGAGCAGTTCTTC; j_gene: TRBJ2-1; d_gene: TRBD2; v_gene: TRBV7-2; abundance: few
CDR3aa: CAWSYAKTSGMQETQYF; CDR3nt: TGTGCCTGGAGTTACGCAAAGACTAGCGGGATGCAAGAGACCCAGTACTTC; j_gene: TRBJ2-5; d_gene: TRBD2; v_gene: TRBV30; abundance: -